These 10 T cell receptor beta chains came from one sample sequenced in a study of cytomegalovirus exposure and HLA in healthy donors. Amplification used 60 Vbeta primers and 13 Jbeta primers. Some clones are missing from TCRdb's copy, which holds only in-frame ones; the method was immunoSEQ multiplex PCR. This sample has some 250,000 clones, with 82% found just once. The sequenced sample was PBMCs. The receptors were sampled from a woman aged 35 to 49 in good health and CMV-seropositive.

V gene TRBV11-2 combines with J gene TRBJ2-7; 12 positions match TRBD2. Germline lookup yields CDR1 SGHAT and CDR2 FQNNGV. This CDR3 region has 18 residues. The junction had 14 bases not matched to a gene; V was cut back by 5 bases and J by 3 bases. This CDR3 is CASSLTSGRLSLYYEQYF. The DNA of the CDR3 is TGTGCCAGCAGCCTTACTAGCGGGAGGCTTTCTTTGTACTACGAGCAGTACTTC.

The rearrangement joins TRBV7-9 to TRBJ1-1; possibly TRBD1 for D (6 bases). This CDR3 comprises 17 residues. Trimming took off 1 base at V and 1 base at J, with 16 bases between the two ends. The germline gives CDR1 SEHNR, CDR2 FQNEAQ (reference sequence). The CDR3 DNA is TGTGCCAGCAGCTTAGGTGGTGGGGGGGCGGCGAACACTGAAGCTTTCTTT. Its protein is CASSLGGGGAANTEAFF.

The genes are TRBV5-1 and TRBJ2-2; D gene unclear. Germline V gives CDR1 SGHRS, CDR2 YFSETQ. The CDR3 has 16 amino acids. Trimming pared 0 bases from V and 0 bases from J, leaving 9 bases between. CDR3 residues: CASSLVAATNTGELFF. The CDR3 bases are TGCGCCAGCAGCTTGGTTGCCGCGACGAACACCGGGGAGCTGTTTTTT.

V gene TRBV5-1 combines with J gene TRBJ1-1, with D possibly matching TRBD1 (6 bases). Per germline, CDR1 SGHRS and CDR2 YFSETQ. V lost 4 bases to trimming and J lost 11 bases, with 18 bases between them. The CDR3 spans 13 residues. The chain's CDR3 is CASSLDAGGSAFF. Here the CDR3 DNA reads TGCGCCAGCAGCCTGGACGCGGGGGGCAGCGCTTTCTTT.

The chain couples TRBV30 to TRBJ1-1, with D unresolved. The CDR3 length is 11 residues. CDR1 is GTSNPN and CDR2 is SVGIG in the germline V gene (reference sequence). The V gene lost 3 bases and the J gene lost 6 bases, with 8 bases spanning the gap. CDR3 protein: CAWRSLSEAFF. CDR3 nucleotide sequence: TGTGCCTGGAGATCCTTATCTGAAGCTTTCTTT.

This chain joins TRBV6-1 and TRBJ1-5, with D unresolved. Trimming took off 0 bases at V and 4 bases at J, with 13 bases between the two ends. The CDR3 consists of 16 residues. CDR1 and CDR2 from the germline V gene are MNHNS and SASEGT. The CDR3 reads CASSEARRMRNQPQHF. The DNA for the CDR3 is TGTGCCAGCAGTGAAGCCCGACGGATGCGGAATCAGCCCCAGCATTTT.

The CDR3 sequence: CASSALAKADTQYF. CDR3 in DNA: TGTGCCAGCAGCGCCCTAGCGAAGGCAGATACGCAGTATTTT. The rearrangement links TRBV11-2 to TRBJ2-3; D is perhaps TRBD2 (6 bases). The CDR3 is 14 residues long. Germline-derived CDR1 and CDR2 are SGHAT and FQNNGV. Trimming stripped 5 bases from V and 4 bases from J, with 13 bases between. The full variable domain, in which reference TRBV11-2 and TRBJ2-3 provide the parts outside the CDR3, is EAGVAQSPRYKIIEKRQSVAFWCNPISGHATLYWYQQILGQGPKLLIQFQNNGVVDDSQLPKDRFSAERLKGVDSTLKIQPAKLEDSAVYLCASSALAKADTQYFGPGTRLTVL.

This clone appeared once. The CDR3 protein is CASSIFSGLTGNQPQHF. CDR3 nucleotide sequence: TGTGCCAGTAGTATTTTTTCAGGGCTGACAGGGAATCAGCCCCAGCATTTT. V is TRBV19 and J is TRBJ1-5; 7 bases line up with TRBD1. The junction had 12 bases not matched to a gene; V was cut back by 3 bases and J by 4 bases. This CDR3 contains 17 residues. Germline V gene lookup returns CDR1 LNHDA and CDR2 SQIVND (reference sequence).

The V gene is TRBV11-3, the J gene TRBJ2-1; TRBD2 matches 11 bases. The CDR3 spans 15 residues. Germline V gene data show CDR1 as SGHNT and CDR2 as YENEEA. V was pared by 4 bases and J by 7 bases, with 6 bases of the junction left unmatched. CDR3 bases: TGTGCCAGCAGCTCCGGATCTAGCGGGGGGAATGAGCAGTTCTTC. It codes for CASSSGSSGGNEQFF.

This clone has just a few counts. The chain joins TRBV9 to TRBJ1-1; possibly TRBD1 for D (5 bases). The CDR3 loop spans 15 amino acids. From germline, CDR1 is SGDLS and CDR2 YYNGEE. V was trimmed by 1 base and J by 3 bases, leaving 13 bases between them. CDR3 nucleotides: TGTGCCAGCAGCGTAACCTTAGGGGCTGACACTGAAGCTTTCTTT. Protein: CASSVTLGADTEAFF.